These 18 T cell receptor beta chains were all obtained from the same sample, sequenced in a study of control samples from healthy donors and cancer patients. Some clones are missing from TCRdb's copy, which holds only in-frame ones; the method was immunoSEQ multiplex PCR. The table includes tens of thousands of clones, nearly 90% detected once. Material: PBMCs. Receptor source: a man between 60 and 75 years old with colorectal cancer.

The chain joins TRBV5-1 to TRBJ1-5, with D possibly matching TRBD1 (6 bases). The V end was cut by 7 bases, the J end by 2 bases, with 13 bases between. The germline V gene has CDR1 SGHRS and CDR2 YFSETQ. This CDR3 is built from 14 residues. The CDR3 sequence: CASHPGAGNQPQHF. The CDR3 nucleotides read TGCGCCAGCCATCCAGGGGCGGGCAATCAGCCCCAGCATTTT.

The chain employs TRBV18 and TRBJ1-5; D may be TRBD1 (5 bases). This CDR3 spans 17 amino acids. Per the germline V gene, CDR1 is KGHSH and CDR2 is LQKENI. V was pared by 3 bases and J by 0 bases, with 15 bases between. Here the CDR3 reads CASSPPRGLNSNQPQHF. CDR3 nucleotides: TGTGCCAGCTCACCCCCCCGGGGACTAAATAGCAATCAGCCCCAGCATTTT.

The chain joins TRBV7-9 to TRBJ2-1; TRBD1 aligns across 8 bases. The trim removed 3 bases at V and 2 bases at J, leaving 9 bases unmatched. The CDR3 spans 17 residues. The germline CDR1 and CDR2 sequences are SEHNR and FQNEAQ (reference sequence). CDR3 region: CASSFLGRGRAYNEQFF. The CDR3 DNA reads TGTGCCAGCAGCTTCCTTGGCAGGGGGCGGGCCTACAATGAGCAGTTCTTC.

The chain has TRBV28 and TRBJ1-2; 7 bases are shared with TRBD1. The germline gives CDR1 MDHEN, CDR2 SYDVKM. This CDR3 spans 14 amino acids. Unmatched junction bases numbered 9, after V lost 5 bases and J lost 6 bases. DNA for the CDR3: TGTGCCAGCAGTACCGGGACAGTGGGAGATGGCTACACCTTC. It is translated as CASSTGTVGDGYTF.

This chain joins TRBV7-2 and TRBJ1-5, with 8 bases fitting TRBD1. The CDR3 runs 14 residues. V shed 5 bases and J 3 bases; nucleotides not matched to a gene: 3. The germline V gene encodes CDR1 SGHTA and CDR2 FQGNSA. This CDR3 reads CASSRDRFNQPQHF. The CDR3 DNA reads TGTGCCAGCAGCAGGGACAGGTTCAATCAGCCCCAGCATTTT.

The rearrangement joins TRBV12-5 to TRBJ1-5; 10 bases align to TRBD1. The CDR3 is made up of 17 amino acids. The junction had 8 bases not matched to a gene; V was cut back by 2 bases and J by 4 bases. The germline V gene encodes CDR1 LGHNT and CDR2 FRNRAP. The CDR3 region has the DNA TGTGCTAGTGGTTTGAGCCGGGACAGGGGATTTAATCAGCCCCAGCATTTT. Amino acid sequence: CASGLSRDRGFNQPQHF. Together with reference TRBV12-5 and TRBJ1-5, the CDR3 gives the full variable domain: DARVTQTPRHKVTEMGQEVTMRCQPILGHNTVFWYRQTMMQGLELLAYFRNRAPLDDSGMPKDRFSAEMPDATLATLKIQPSEPRDSAVYFCASGLSRDRGFNQPQHFGDGTRLSIL.

V usage is TRBV4-1 and J usage is TRBJ1-1, with TRBD1 identical over 7 bases. From germline, CDR1 is MGHRA and CDR2 YSYEKL. The CDR3 has 13 residues. J lost 8 bases, V lost 4 bases, and 7 bases had no gene match. CDR3 amino acids: CASSPGQLREAFF. CDR3 in DNA: TGCGCCAGCAGCCCGGGACAGCTACGGGAAGCTTTCTTT.

The rearrangement links TRBV7-9 to TRBJ2-2; D perhaps matches TRBD2 (6 bases). Per the germline V gene, CDR1 is SEHNR and CDR2 is FQNEAQ (reference sequence). V gave up 7 bases and J gave up 0 bases, with 12 bases separating them. CDR3 length: 15 residues. The CDR3 bases are TGTGCCAGCACCTCCGGGGGTTCGAACACCGGGGAGCTGTTTTTT. This translates into CASTSGGSNTGELFF.

This clone appeared a single time. This chain uses TRBV5-4 with TRBJ2-7; TRBD2 agrees at 8 bases. The germline gives CDR1 SGHNT, CDR2 YYREEE (reference sequence). V dropped 0 bases and J dropped 0; count of bases not matched to a gene: 5. This CDR3 has 16 amino acids. The CDR3 reads CASSLGNRGGSYEQYF. For the CDR3, the DNA is TGTGCCAGCAGCTTGGGCAATCGGGGGGGCTCCTACGAGCAGTACTTC.

This chain uses TRBV12-3 or TRBV12-4 with TRBJ2-7; TRBD1 might be the D (5 bases). V was pared by 6 bases and J by 2 bases, with 11 bases between. The CDR3 runs 13 residues. CDR3 region: CASRHRNTYEQYF. In DNA form, the CDR3 reads TGTGCCAGCAGGCACAGGAACACCTACGAGCAGTACTTC.

This clone has more than one count but fewer than ten. The genes are TRBV11-2 and TRBJ1-5; D unresolved. This CDR3 spans 13 amino acids. Germline-derived CDR1 and CDR2 are SGHAT and FQNNGV. Trimming stripped 1 base from V and 3 bases from J, with 4 bases between. The CDR3 DNA is TGTGCCAGCAGCTTAGGGGTCAATCAGCCCCAGCATTTT. Translating gives CASSLGVNQPQHF. Together with reference TRBV11-2 and TRBJ1-5, the CDR3 gives the full variable domain: EAGVAQSPRYKIIEKRQSVAFWCNPISGHATLYWYQQILGQGPKLLIQFQNNGVVDDSQLPKDRFSAERLKGVDSTLKIQPAKLEDSAVYLCASSLGVNQPQHFGDGTRLSIL.

The rearrangement uses TRBV7-8 and TRBJ2-7; TRBD2 might be the D (6 bases). From germline, CDR1 is SGHVS and CDR2 FQNEAQ. The CDR3 extends over 13 amino acids. V lost 5 bases, J lost 5 bases, and 13 bases lay in between. The CDR3 region has the DNA TGTGCCAGCAGCCCCGGGGGTAGGAACGAGCAGTACTTC. Translating it yields CASSPGGRNEQYF.

The chain uses TRBV7-2 and TRBJ2-1, with D possibly TRBD2 on 5 matching bases. V was trimmed by 5 bases and J by 12 bases, leaving 20 bases between them. Germline assignment: CDR1 SGHTA and CDR2 FQGNSA. The CDR3 consists of 14 residues. The CDR3 coding sequence is TGTGCCAGCAGCACCCGGTCCAAGAGTCGGGGGCAGTTCTTC. This translates into CASSTRSKSRGQFF.

The chain recombines TRBV29-1 with TRBJ2-3, with D perhaps matching TRBD2 (5 bases). This CDR3 is built from 14 residues. Trimming pared 0 bases from V and 3 bases from J, leaving 10 bases between. Germline loops: CDR1 SQVTM, CDR2 ANQGSEA. For the CDR3, the DNA is TGCAGCGTTGAAGAGGGAGCGGCAACAGATACGCAGTATTTT. It encodes CSVEEGAATDTQYF.

This chain joins TRBV19 and TRBJ2-7; possibly TRBD1 for D (5 bases). The V gene lost 0 bases and the J gene lost 6 bases, with 12 bases spanning the gap. The germline gives CDR1 LNHDA, CDR2 SQIVND (reference sequence). The CDR3 loop spans 14 amino acids. CDR3 nucleotides: TGTGCCAGTAGTATAGATCTGGACATCGGCGAGCAGTACTTC. Its translation is CASSIDLDIGEQYF.

This chain uses TRBV14 with TRBJ2-7, with D perhaps matching TRBD1 or TRBD2 (5 bases each). Per germline, CDR1 SGHDN and CDR2 FVKESK. CDR3 length equals 17 residues. V was clipped by 1 base and J by 0 bases, with 16 bases between them. The CDR3: CASSQVGYGTVSYEQYF. The CDR3 nucleotides are TGTGCCAGCAGCCAAGTCGGTTACGGGACGGTCTCCTACGAGCAGTACTTC.

The chain couples TRBV29-1 to TRBJ2-1; D might be TRBD1 (5 bases). CDR3 size: 13 residues. Germline-derived CDR1 and CDR2 are SQVTM and ANQGSEA. Trimming took off 4 bases at V and 10 bases at J, with 17 bases between the two ends. CDR3 protein: CSVGNDSRKEQFF. In nucleotides, the CDR3 is TGCAGCGTTGGTAACGACAGTCGGAAGGAGCAGTTCTTC.

J is TRBJ2-4 and V is TRBV18; possibly TRBD2 for D (5 bases). Germline CDR1 and CDR2: KGHSH and LQKENI. V was cut by 3 bases and J by 1 base, with 10 bases left in between. The CDR3 has 15 amino acids. In nucleotides, the CDR3 is TGTGCCAGCTCACCGGAGGCTTGGGCCAAAAACATTCAGTACTTC. It translates to CASSPEAWAKNIQYF.